A selection of T cell receptor beta chains follows, all from one sample in a study of T cell responses to AZD1222 COVID-19 vaccine. Data came from immunoSEQ multiplex PCR; TCRdb stores just in-frame clones and leaves some out. The sample holds about 180,000 clones, roughly 88% seen once. The sample here was peripheral blood, taken 28 days after the second AZD1222 dose. The receptors shown here come from an adult who received the AZD1222 COVID-19 vaccine. Both conserved end residues are part of each CDR3. The D gene is left open where the match is weak. Only some rows state a clone size, as once, few, many or a class for expanded clones.

>TRBV11-2|13|TRBJ1-6|NA|NA
TGTGCCAGCAGCTTAGCTCGGAATTCACCCCTCCACTTT
CASSLARNSPLHF
>TRBV6-5|15|TRBJ2-1|few|NA
TGTGCCAGCGGCCAGGGAGGAGGACAAGTCAATGAGCAGTTCTTC
CASGQGGGQVNEQFF
>TRBV7-9|14|TRBJ1-2|NA|NA
TGTGCCAGCAGCTTAGCTGGGAATAACTATGGCTACACCTTC
CASSLAGNNYGYTF
>TRBV15|17|TRBJ1-3|once|NA
TGTGCCACCAGCAGAGATTTCGTGATAAGCGCTGGAAACACCATATATTTT
CATSRDFVISAGNTIYF
>TRBV29-1|15|TRBJ1-2|NA|TRBD1
TGCAGCGTTGCCCTGGCTGACAGGGGCCACTATGGCTACACCTTC
CSVALADRGHYGYTF
>TRBV28|15|TRBJ2-7|NA|TRBD1
TGTGCCAGCAGTCCAACAGGGGTGAGGTTCTACGAGCAGTACTTC
CASSPTGVRFYEQYF
>TRBV6-2/TRBV6-3|14|TRBJ1-2|NA|TRBD1
TGTGCCAGCAGTCCCGTCGGACAGGGATATGGCTACACCTTC
CASSPVGQGYGYTF
>TRBV30|13|TRBJ1-1|NA|TRBD1
TGTGCCTGGAGTAGACAGGGATCAACCGAAGCTTTCTTT
CAWSRQGSTEAFF
>TRBV5-1|15|TRBJ2-2|NA|TRBD2
TGCGCCAGCAGCCTCCGGGACTATACTACCGGGGAGCTGTTTTTT
CASSLRDYTTGELFF
>TRBV3-1/TRBV3-2|18|TRBJ2-2|NA|TRBD2
TGTGCCAGCAGCCAAGGAGGGCTAGCGGGGGGTTACACCGGGGAGCTGTTTTTT
CASSQGGLAGGYTGELFF
>TRBV4-1|20|TRBJ1-5|NA|NA
TGCGCCAGCAGCCCCGGGGTGGGGAACGGTGCAGGTAGTCGAGATCAGCCCCAGCATTTT
CASSPGVGNGAGSRDQPQHF
>TRBV5-5|14|TRBJ2-3|NA|NA
TGTGCCAGCAGCTTGGTGGGCGGACCAGATACGCAGTATTTT
CASSLVGGPDTQYF
>TRBV11-1|15|TRBJ2-1|NA|TRBD1
TGTGCCAGCAGCTCCGGGACAGGGGGCTACAATGAGCAGTTCTTC
CASSSGTGGYNEQFF
>TRBV30|16|TRBJ2-2|NA|TRBD2
TGTGCCTGGAGGAGACTAGCGGGGGGGCCCACCGGGGAGCTGTTTTTT
CAWRRLAGGPTGELFF
>TRBV7-6|14|TRBJ2-3|NA|NA
TGTGCCAGCAGCTTAGTGGATAGCACAGATACGCAGTATTTT
CASSLVDSTDTQYF
>TRBV28|14|TRBJ1-2|few|NA
TGTGCCAGCAGTTCAGACCCGGGGCCTGGGGGCTACACCTTC
CASSSDPGPGGYTF
>TRBV5-1|15|TRBJ2-7|NA|TRBD1
TGCGCCAGCAGCTTGGTGGGGACAGGCGCCTACGAGCAGTACTTC
CASSLVGTGAYEQYF
>TRBV11-2|14|TRBJ1-2|few|NA
TGTGCCAGCAGCTCACGTCTGGTGGGCTATGGCTACACCTTC
CASSSRLVGYGYTF
>TRBV7-9|15|TRBJ1-3|NA|NA
TGTGCCAGCAGCTTAGTGGGGTCCTCTGGAAACACCATATATTTT
CASSLVGSSGNTIYF
>TRBV9|16|TRBJ2-6|NA|NA
TGTGCCAGCAGTCACTACGGAAAATCTGGGGCCAACGTCCTGACTTTC
CASSHYGKSGANVLTF
>TRBV30|10|TRBJ1-6|few|NA
TGTGCCTGGGGCGGGGGGGCCCTCCACTTT
CAWGGGALHF
>TRBV4-3|15|TRBJ2-3|NA|TRBD1
TGCGCCAGCAGCCAAGGACAGGGCTGGGGAGATACGCAGTATTTT
CASSQGQGWGDTQYF
>TRBV30|13|TRBJ2-1|NA|NA
TGTGCCTGGATCATAGGGCAAACCAATGAGCAGTTCTTC
CAWIIGQTNEQFF
>TRBV10-3|16|TRBJ2-1|once|TRBD1
TGTGCCATCAGTGAAGGACAGGGGCGTTTTCACAATGAGCAGTTCTTC
CAISEGQGRFHNEQFF